This T cell receptor (beta chain) was captured by sequencing in a study of T cell responses to AZD1222 COVID-19 vaccine. This table comes from immunoSEQ multiplex PCR, and its TCRdb copy is limited to in-frame clones, with some not included. The table has 120,000 to 150,000 clones, almost 95% seen once. This CDR3 contains 15 residues. V lost 6 bases to trimming and J lost 2 bases, with 14 bases between them. Germline CDR1 is SNHLY and CDR2 is FYNNEI. Source: peripheral blood, taken 28 days after the second AZD1222 dose. This chain joins TRBV2 and TRBJ2-1; D possibly corresponds to TRBD2 (6 bases). The clonotype comes from an adult who received the AZD1222 COVID-19 vaccine. The CDR3 loop is CASRTGESTYNEQFF. In DNA form, the CDR3 reads TGTGCCAGCAGGACGGGGGAAAGCACCTACAATGAGCAGTTCTTC.